The clone carrying this T cell receptor (beta chain) has a count of ten or more. The antigen is unknown. This entry comes from a study of T cells in Graves' hyperthyroidism and ophthalmopathy. CDR1 is SNHLY, CDR2 FYNNEI, per germline. The CDR3 loop spans 12 amino acids. Trimming stripped 7 bases from V and 3 bases from J, with 10 bases between. Researchers barred patients who had uncontrolled infection, other autoimmune disease, pregnancy or lactation. What was amplified from RNA transcripts were TCR beta CDR3 regions. First-round RT-PCR with HTBI primers amplified the TCR CDR3 region. Each CDR3 protein is one row after TCRdb ran MiXCR on the multiplex PCR reads. The sample carries a few hundred thousand distinct CDR3 sequences, around a sixth recorded once. Findings and caveats of the study: Most expanded thyroid clonotypes above 0.001 also appeared in blood. With a median lead of around 6.7 months before onset, the model predicted ophthalmopathy.

The chain has TRBV2 and TRBJ2-7, with unresolved D. The TCR was taken from a man in his late teens or twenties with Graves' ophthalmopathy. The sample was blood. The CDR3 bases are TGTGCCAGCAATGCTGGGATCTACGAGCAGTACTTC. This gives the protein CASNAGIYEQYF.